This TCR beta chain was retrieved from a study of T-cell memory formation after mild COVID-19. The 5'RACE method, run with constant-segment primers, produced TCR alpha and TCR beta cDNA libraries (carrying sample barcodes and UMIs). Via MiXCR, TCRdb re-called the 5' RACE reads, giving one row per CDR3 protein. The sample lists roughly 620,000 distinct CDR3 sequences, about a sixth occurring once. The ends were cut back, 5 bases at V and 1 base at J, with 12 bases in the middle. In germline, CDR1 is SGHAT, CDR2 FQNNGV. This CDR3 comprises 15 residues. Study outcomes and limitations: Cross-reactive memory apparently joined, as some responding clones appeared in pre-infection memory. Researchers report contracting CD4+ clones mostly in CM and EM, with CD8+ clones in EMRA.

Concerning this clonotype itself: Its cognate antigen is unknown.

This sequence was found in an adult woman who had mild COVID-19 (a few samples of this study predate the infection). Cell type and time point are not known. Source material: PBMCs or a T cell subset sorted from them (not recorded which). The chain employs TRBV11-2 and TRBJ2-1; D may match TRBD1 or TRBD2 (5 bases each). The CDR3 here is CASSPTGPSYNEQFF. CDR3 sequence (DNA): TGTGCCAGCAGCCCCACGGGGCCATCCTACAATGAGCAGTTCTTC.